Presented here are 11 T cell receptor beta chains from one specimen sequenced in a study of cytomegalovirus exposure and HLA in healthy donors. The PCR had 60 Vbeta and 13 Jbeta primers. Assay used: immunoSEQ multiplex PCR; TCRdb lists only in-frame clones, some missing. The sample yields 120,000 or so clones, about 79% seen once. The sequenced sample consisted of PBMCs. Every receptor here comes from a woman in her forties or fifties in good health and CMV-seronegative.

In the case of this clone: Germline is not matched at one junction end, which may reflect a read error. This chain joins TRBV7-7 and TRBJ2-5; TRBD1 matches 10 bases. Germline loops: CDR1 SSHAT, CDR2 FNYEAQ (reference sequence). CDR3 length: 14 residues. This CDR3 reads CASSKGQGIGTQYF. For the CDR3, the DNA is TGTGCTAGCAGCAAGGGACAGGGGATCGGGACCCAGTACTTC.

The chain uses TRBV4-2 and TRBJ2-7, with TRBD2 matching over 10 bases. The CDR3 runs 15 residues. Germline values: CDR1 LGHNA, CDR2 YNFKEQ. The V gene end was trimmed by 0 bases and the J gene end by 6 bases; junction bases not matched to a gene: 5. CDR3 in amino acids: CASSQDWLAGVEQYF. The CDR3 coding sequence is TGTGCCAGCAGCCAAGATTGGCTAGCGGGAGTCGAGCAGTACTTC.

V and J are TRBV7-2 and TRBJ2-7, with TRBD2 matching 7 bases. CDR3 length: 14 amino acids. Germline trimming cut 4 bases from V and 3 bases from J; bases unmatched to any gene: 6. Per the germline V gene, CDR1 is SGHTA and CDR2 is FQGNSA. Written as DNA, the CDR3 is TGTGCCAGCAGCTGGGGGGGGGTTTTCTACGAGCAGTACTTC. Its protein product is CASSWGGVFYEQYF.

The chain couples TRBV15 to TRBJ2-3, with a weak D call TRBD2 (5 bases). Germline CDR1 is LNHNV and CDR2 is YYDKDF (reference sequence). V was clipped by 0 bases and J by 4 bases, with 8 bases between them. CDR3 size: 14 residues. CDR3 in DNA: TGTGCCACCAGCAGAGATCCGGGGTCAGATACGCAGTATTTT. Residues: CATSRDPGSDTQYF.

The genes are TRBV19 and TRBJ2-3; D gene uncertain. Germline assignment: CDR1 LNHDA and CDR2 SQIVND (reference sequence). Trimming left V 9 bases short and J 1 base short, with 17 bases between. The CDR3 spans 15 residues. The CDR3 nucleotides are TGTGCCAGGCACAGTACTGGCGTCGGCACAGATACGCAGTATTTT. Translation gives CARHSTGVGTDTQYF. The complete variable domain, with remaining parts taken from reference TRBV19 and TRBJ2-3, reads DGGITQSPKYLFRKEGQNVTLSCEQNLNHDAMYWYRQDPGQGLRLIYYSQIVNDFQKGDIAEGYSVSREKKESFPLTVTSAQKNPTAFYLCARHSTGVGTDTQYFGPGTRLTVL.

This clone occurred a few times. This chain connects TRBV4-1 to TRBJ1-2; 7 bases match TRBD1. The ends lost 2 bases at V and 4 bases at J; junction bases unmatched: 10. The CDR3 spans 16 residues. CDR1 and CDR2 (germline): MGHRA, YSYEKL. CDR3 in amino acids: CASSQTPTGSLYGYTF. In DNA, the CDR3 is TGCGCCAGCAGCCAAACCCCGACAGGGTCACTCTATGGCTACACCTTC.

The chain joins TRBV29-1 to TRBJ1-1, with 7 nucleotides matching TRBD1. The junction had 4 bases not matched to a gene; V was cut back by 5 bases and J by 4 bases. Germline assignment: CDR1 SQVTM and CDR2 ANQGSEA. This CDR3 is built from 12 residues. The chain's CDR3 is CSVQGGSTEAFF. The CDR3 DNA follows: TGCAGCGTTCAGGGGGGTTCCACTGAAGCTTTCTTT. Using reference TRBV29-1 and TRBJ1-1 for the parts outside the CDR3, the full variable domain is SAVISQKPSRDICQRGTSLTIQCQVDSQVTMMFWYRQQPGQSLTLIATANQGSEATYESGFVIDKFPISRPNLTFSTLTVSNMSPEDSSIYLCSVQGGSTEAFFGQGTRLTVV.

This clone was seen only a few times. One end of the junction is discordant with germline, which a read error may explain. J is TRBJ2-3 and V is TRBV5-4, with 9 bases fitting TRBD2. Germline lookup yields CDR1 SGHNT and CDR2 YYREEE (reference sequence). This CDR3 has 16 residues. CDR3 region: CASSQEQRGGTDTQYF. Here the CDR3 DNA reads TGCGCCAGCAGCCAAGAGCAGCGGGGGGGCACAGATACGCAGTATTTT. Full variable domain (remainder filled in from reference TRBV5-4 and TRBJ2-3): ETGVTQSPTHLIKTRGQQVTLRCSSQSGHNTVSWYQQALGQGPQFIFQYYREEENGRGNFPPRFSGLQFPNYSSELNVNALELDDSALYLCASSQEQRGGTDTQYFGPGTRLTVL.

The chain combines TRBV28 with TRBJ1-2; D unresolved. V lost 7 bases, J lost 8 bases, and 14 bases lay in between. The CDR3 totals 12 residues. The V gene's germline CDR1 is MDHEN and CDR2 SYDVKM. The CDR3 protein is CASNIRGRGYTF. The CDR3 bases are TGTGCCAGCAATATCCGGGGAAGAGGCTACACCTTC.

V usage is TRBV7-9 and J usage is TRBJ2-1, with 10 bases lining up with TRBD1. Trimming at V came to 2 bases and at J to 8 bases, leaving 12 bases not matched to a gene. From germline, CDR1 is SEHNR and CDR2 FQNEAQ (reference sequence). The CDR3 runs to 17 residues. The CDR3 DNA is TGTGCCAGCAGCTTATCGAGAGCCGGGACAGGGGAGGATGAGCAGTTCTTC. It specifies CASSLSRAGTGEDEQFF.

A remark on this clone: One end of the junction does not line up with germline, which may come from a read error. This rearrangement joins TRBV7-9 to TRBJ1-2, with D possibly being TRBD1 (5 bases). CDR3 length: 15 amino acids. CDR1 is SEHNR, CDR2 FQNEAQ, per germline (reference sequence). In DNA, the CDR3 is TGTTCCAGCAGCTTAGCTGGGGCTACTAACTATGGCTACACCTTC. Protein product: CSSSLAGATNYGYTF.